This T cell receptor (beta chain) is from a study of T-cell reconstitution after alpha-beta-depleted transplantation in children. Whole-study results and caveats: From newly produced T cells came most of the T-cell counts and diversity one year after transplant. Some patients showed high day-60 TCRbeta diversity, which derived from surviving recipient T cells and thymic progenitors. At around two months after transplant, the alpha-beta T cells were reportedly derived from several hundred expanded clones that came from non-depleted graft cells.

This clonotype was counted ten times or more. Its specificity is not known. At one end, the junction sequence differs from germline, possibly due to a read error. This sample's TCRbeta library carried unique molecular identifier barcodes. TCRdb analysed the PCR reads with MiXCR anew, one entry per CDR3 protein. Here the sample spans fewer than 1 million distinct CDR3 sequences, roughly 15% being singletons. CDR3 length: 16 amino acids. Germline CDR1 SGHRS, CDR2 YFSETQ. The TCR was taken from a male patient aged 10 to 17 who had a stem cell transplant for acute lymphoblastic leukemia, so the T cells may come from the graft donor. The chain couples TRBV5-1 to TRBJ2-1; 8 bases align to TRBD2. The specimen was PBMCs, mostly from graft donor cells, collected 360 days after TCRalphabeta/CD19-depleted stem cell transplant. In DNA, the CDR3 is TGTGCCAGCAGCCTGACCTCCGGGACTAGTTACAATGAGCAGTTCTTC. Translated, it gives CASSLTSGTSYNEQFF.